The entry that follows covers one T cell receptor beta chain sequence. Its cognate antigen is unknown. These data belong to a study of radiotherapy plus CTLA-4 blockade in lung cancer. About the research overall: For around 18% of patients, objective responses occurred, and roughly 31% had disease control.

Assay used: immunoSEQ multiplex PCR; TCRdb lists only in-frame clones, some missing. The repertoire holds about 100,000 clones, with about four fifths as singletons. Regarding the study as a whole: Expansion in blood of tumor-derived TCR clones was seen after radiotherapy plus ipilimumab. Reported findings show early blood T cell clone dynamics, with interferon-beta, best predicted response.

Chemo-refractory metastatic non-small-cell lung cancer patients underwent focal radiation alongside CTLA-4 blockade with ipilimumab. CDR1 and CDR2 from the germline V gene are LNHDA and SQIVND (reference sequence). CDR3 length: 17 residues. With 1 base clipped from V and 0 bases from J, the junction kept 4 bases outside the gene matches. The sample was peripheral blood, taken from a patient treated with radiotherapy plus ipilimumab. J is TRBJ1-1 and V is TRBV19, with 11 bases lining up with TRBD1. The TCR originated in a human donor with non-small cell lung cancer who had stable disease on radiotherapy plus ipilimumab. Here the CDR3 reads CASSIVGTGGLNTEAFF. Here the CDR3 DNA reads TGTGCCAGTAGTATAGTGGGGACAGGGGGGTTGAACACTGAAGCTTTCTTT.